This is a list of T cell receptor beta chains from one sample in a study of graft-versus-host responses after intestinal transplantation. The assay was immunoSEQ multiplex PCR, and TCRdb's table has in-frame clones only and misses some. Of tens of thousands of clones listed, 85% to 95% are singletons. No antigen has been identified for these receptors. This sample comprised unstimulated CD8+ T cells sorted from spleen or lymph node cells, obtained before transplant. Every receptor here comes from a human donor who was the organ donor for an intestinal transplant. The CDR3 runs from the conserved cysteine through the conserved F or W. Fields, in order: CDR3 protein, CDR3 DNA, D gene, clone size, J gene, V gene. A D gene is named only where the DNA matches it firmly. Where a row states a size, it is once, few, many or the class of an expanded clone; other rows omit it.

cdr3_aa: CASSPDSEYEQYF
cdr3_nt: TGTGCCAGCAGCCCGGACAGCGAGTACGAGCAGTACTTC
d_call: -
clone_size: -
j_call: TRBJ2-7
v_call: TRBV11-3

cdr3_aa: CASSLPRYNEQFF
cdr3_nt: TGTGCCAGCAGTTTGCCCCGGTACAATGAGCAGTTCTTC
d_call: -
clone_size: -
j_call: TRBJ2-1
v_call: TRBV5-4

cdr3_aa: CASSYTHEGNTEAFF
cdr3_nt: TGTGCCAGCAGTTACACACACGAGGGGAACACTGAAGCTTTCTTT
d_call: -
clone_size: -
j_call: TRBJ1-1
v_call: TRBV6-5

cdr3_aa: CASSGQGWYGYTF
cdr3_nt: TGTGCCAGCAGTGGACAGGGATGGTATGGCTACACCTTC
d_call: TRBD1
clone_size: once
j_call: TRBJ1-2
v_call: TRBV28

cdr3_aa: CAWSVDQLNTEAFF
cdr3_nt: TGTGCCTGGAGTGTCGACCAGTTAAACACTGAAGCTTTCTTT
d_call: -
clone_size: -
j_call: TRBJ1-1
v_call: TRBV30

cdr3_aa: CAISESKAGKNYGYTF
cdr3_nt: TGTGCCATCAGTGAGTCAAAGGCCGGAAAGAACTATGGCTACACCTTC
d_call: -
clone_size: -
j_call: TRBJ1-2
v_call: TRBV10-3

cdr3_aa: CASSQDRALNAEAFF
cdr3_nt: TGTGCCAGCAGCCAAGATAGGGCCCTGAACGCTGAAGCTTTCTTT
d_call: -
clone_size: -
j_call: TRBJ1-1
v_call: TRBV4-2

cdr3_aa: CASSPRGNTQYF
cdr3_nt: TGTGCCAGCAGTCCGCGTGGAAATACGCAGTATTTT
d_call: -
clone_size: -
j_call: TRBJ2-3
v_call: TRBV27

cdr3_aa: CASSFSEGATGYTF
cdr3_nt: TGTGCCAGCAGTTTTTCTGAGGGGGCGACTGGCTACACCTTC
d_call: TRBD1
clone_size: -
j_call: TRBJ1-2
v_call: TRBV28

cdr3_aa: CASSLRDGGLAQETQYF
cdr3_nt: TGTGCCAGCAGCCTGAGAGATGGGGGGTTGGCGCAAGAGACCCAGTACTTC
d_call: -
clone_size: -
j_call: TRBJ2-5
v_call: TRBV9

cdr3_aa: CASSPAGGSYEQYF
cdr3_nt: TGCGCCAGCAGCCCAGCGGGGGGTTCCTACGAGCAGTACTTC
d_call: TRBD2
clone_size: once
j_call: TRBJ2-7
v_call: TRBV4-3

cdr3_aa: CVSSPPGTSEGNEQYF
cdr3_nt: TGTGTCAGCAGCCCCCCCGGGACGTCTGAGGGAAACGAGCAGTACTTC
d_call: -
clone_size: -
j_call: TRBJ2-7
v_call: TRBV4-2

cdr3_aa: CAITGTGVINEQYF
cdr3_nt: TGTGCCATCACCGGGACAGGGGTTATCAACGAGCAGTACTTC
d_call: TRBD1
clone_size: -
j_call: TRBJ2-7
v_call: TRBV10-3

cdr3_aa: CASSRQLGMNTEAFF
cdr3_nt: TGTGCCAGCAGCCGTCAGTTGGGGATGAACACTGAAGCTTTCTTT
d_call: -
clone_size: -
j_call: TRBJ1-1
v_call: TRBV11-2

cdr3_aa: CASSIYPGLATDTQYF
cdr3_nt: TGTGCCAGCAGTATATACCCGGGACTAGCGACAGATACGCAGTATTTT
d_call: TRBD2
clone_size: -
j_call: TRBJ2-3
v_call: TRBV28

cdr3_aa: CASRPKQGMYNEQFF
cdr3_nt: TGTGCCAGCAGGCCCAAACAGGGCATGTACAATGAGCAGTTCTTC
d_call: -
clone_size: -
j_call: TRBJ2-1
v_call: TRBV28

cdr3_aa: CASSKPSGAQETQYF
cdr3_nt: TGTGCCAGCAGCAAACCTAGCGGGGCTCAAGAGACCCAGTACTTC
d_call: TRBD2
clone_size: once
j_call: TRBJ2-5
v_call: TRBV11-2

cdr3_aa: CASSTPGQGTYEQYF
cdr3_nt: TGTGCCAGCAGCACACCGGGACAGGGCACCTACGAGCAGTACTTC
d_call: TRBD1
clone_size: -
j_call: TRBJ2-7
v_call: TRBV13

cdr3_aa: CASNLQGPVNEQYF
cdr3_nt: TGCGCCAGCAACCTACAGGGACCTGTTAACGAGCAGTACTTC
d_call: -
clone_size: -
j_call: TRBJ2-7
v_call: TRBV5-1

cdr3_aa: CASSFGTGASGNTIYF
cdr3_nt: TGCGCCAGCAGCTTCGGTACAGGAGCCTCTGGAAACACCATATATTTT
d_call: -
clone_size: -
j_call: TRBJ1-3
v_call: TRBV5-1

cdr3_aa: CASTQDGGSTEAFF
cdr3_nt: TGTGCCAGCACCCAAGATGGGGGGTCCACTGAAGCTTTCTTT
d_call: -
clone_size: -
j_call: TRBJ1-1
v_call: TRBV16

cdr3_aa: CASSWEEDETQYF
cdr3_nt: TGTGCCAGCAGTTGGGAAGAGGACGAGACCCAGTACTTC
d_call: -
clone_size: -
j_call: TRBJ2-5
v_call: TRBV6-6

cdr3_aa: CATDRDGENTEAFF
cdr3_nt: TGTGCCACCGACCGGGACGGAGAGAACACTGAAGCTTTCTTT
d_call: -
clone_size: -
j_call: TRBJ1-1
v_call: TRBV5-4

cdr3_aa: CASSWNRFNFDGYTF
cdr3_nt: TGTGCCAGCAGCTGGAACAGGTTTAACTTTGATGGCTACACCTTC
d_call: -
clone_size: -
j_call: TRBJ1-2
v_call: TRBV11-2

cdr3_aa: CASSQGLAGVTDTQYF
cdr3_nt: TGCGCCAGCAGCCAAGGGCTAGCGGGGGTCACAGATACGCAGTATTTT
d_call: TRBD2
clone_size: -
j_call: TRBJ2-3
v_call: TRBV4-3

cdr3_aa: CASSGGIYNEQFF
cdr3_nt: TGTGCCAGCAGCGGGGGGATCTACAATGAGCAGTTCTTC
d_call: -
clone_size: -
j_call: TRBJ2-1
v_call: TRBV9

cdr3_aa: CASSLDPQGAGYEQYF
cdr3_nt: TGTGCCAGCAGCTTAGATCCCCAGGGGGCTGGGTACGAGCAGTACTTC
d_call: TRBD1
clone_size: -
j_call: TRBJ2-7
v_call: TRBV11-2

cdr3_aa: CASSLGRMTAFYEQYF
cdr3_nt: TGTGCCAGCAGCTTGGGTCGTATGACGGCCTTCTACGAGCAGTACTTC
d_call: -
clone_size: -
j_call: TRBJ2-7
v_call: TRBV13

cdr3_aa: CASSIRLGGNQPQHF
cdr3_nt: TGTGCCAGTAGTATTAGGTTGGGGGGTAATCAGCCCCAGCATTTT
d_call: -
clone_size: -
j_call: TRBJ1-5
v_call: TRBV19

cdr3_aa: CASSLGETQYF
cdr3_nt: TGTGCCAGCAGCCTCGGCGAGACCCAGTACTTC
d_call: -
clone_size: -
j_call: TRBJ2-5
v_call: TRBV11-3

cdr3_aa: CASSYSWGEENTQYF
cdr3_nt: TGTGCCAGCAGTTACTCGTGGGGGGAGGAAAATACGCAGTATTTT
d_call: -
clone_size: -
j_call: TRBJ2-3
v_call: TRBV6-5

cdr3_aa: CASSSGFGNQPQHF
cdr3_nt: TGTGCCAGCAGTTCAGGGTTCGGCAATCAGCCCCAGCATTTT
d_call: -
clone_size: -
j_call: TRBJ1-5
v_call: TRBV27

cdr3_aa: CASVLQGALSGANVLTF
cdr3_nt: TGTGCCAGTGTTCTACAGGGGGCTCTATCTGGGGCCAACGTCCTGACTTTC
d_call: TRBD1
clone_size: -
j_call: TRBJ2-6
v_call: TRBV19

cdr3_aa: CASSVGGGWDEKLFF
cdr3_nt: TGTGCCAGCAGCGTAGGGGGAGGCTGGGATGAAAAACTGTTTTTT
d_call: -
clone_size: once
j_call: TRBJ1-4
v_call: TRBV9

cdr3_aa: CASSIQGATGANVLTF
cdr3_nt: TGTGCCAGTAGTATTCAGGGGGCGACTGGGGCCAACGTCCTGACTTTC
d_call: TRBD1
clone_size: -
j_call: TRBJ2-6
v_call: TRBV19

cdr3_aa: CASSQGRGNNSPLHF
cdr3_nt: TGCGCCAGCAGCCAAGGGAGGGGAAATAATTCACCCCTCCACTTT
d_call: -
clone_size: -
j_call: TRBJ1-6
v_call: TRBV4-3

cdr3_aa: CASSEALGADTQYF
cdr3_nt: TGTGCCAGCAGCGAAGCATTGGGTGCCGATACGCAGTATTTT
d_call: -
clone_size: -
j_call: TRBJ2-3
v_call: TRBV25-1

cdr3_aa: CASSFRQGLIYEQYF
cdr3_nt: TGTGCCAGCAGCTTCAGACAGGGCCTAATCTACGAGCAGTACTTC
d_call: TRBD1
clone_size: -
j_call: TRBJ2-7
v_call: TRBV7-9

cdr3_aa: CASSSNLAYEQYF
cdr3_nt: TGTGCCAGCAGCTCCAACTTGGCCTACGAGCAGTACTTC
d_call: -
clone_size: -
j_call: TRBJ2-7
v_call: TRBV5-6

cdr3_aa: CASSLPLDQAGGPQETQYF
cdr3_nt: TGTGCCAGCAGCCTACCCCTAGACCAAGCGGGGGGGCCTCAAGAGACCCAGTACTTC
d_call: TRBD2
clone_size: -
j_call: TRBJ2-5
v_call: TRBV28

cdr3_aa: CASSLLSGGNNGINSYNEQFF
cdr3_nt: TGTGCCAGCAGCCTCCTCAGCGGGGGGAACAATGGAATAAATTCCTACAATGAGCAGTTCTTC
d_call: TRBD2
clone_size: -
j_call: TRBJ2-1
v_call: TRBV28

cdr3_aa: CASSLGTMGSEKLFF
cdr3_nt: TGTGCCAGCAGTTTAGGGACAATGGGGAGTGAAAAACTGTTTTTT
d_call: -
clone_size: -
j_call: TRBJ1-4
v_call: TRBV27

cdr3_aa: CASSPQGQGAYGYTF
cdr3_nt: TGTGCCAGCAGCCCTCAGGGACAGGGTGCCTATGGCTACACCTTC
d_call: TRBD1
clone_size: -
j_call: TRBJ1-2
v_call: TRBV9

cdr3_aa: CASSLARGGQPQHF
cdr3_nt: TGTGCCAGCAGTTTAGCCAGGGGCGGGCAGCCCCAGCATTTT
d_call: -
clone_size: -
j_call: TRBJ1-5
v_call: TRBV27

cdr3_aa: CASSSPLGGVDTGELFF
cdr3_nt: TGTGCCAGCAGCTCACCCCTTGGGGGGGTTGACACCGGGGAGCTGTTTTTT
d_call: TRBD2
clone_size: -
j_call: TRBJ2-2
v_call: TRBV7-6

cdr3_aa: CASSVGWGTSTDTQYF
cdr3_nt: TGTGCCAGCAGCGTAGGCTGGGGGACTAGCACAGATACGCAGTATTTT
d_call: -
clone_size: -
j_call: TRBJ2-3
v_call: TRBV9

cdr3_aa: CASSPQGTSGNTIYF
cdr3_nt: TGTGCCAGCAGTCCACAGGGAACCTCTGGAAACACCATATATTTT
d_call: -
clone_size: -
j_call: TRBJ1-3
v_call: TRBV27

cdr3_aa: CASTRIGRATYEQYF
cdr3_nt: TGTGCCAGCACCCGAATAGGTAGAGCCACCTACGAGCAGTACTTC
d_call: -
clone_size: -
j_call: TRBJ2-7
v_call: TRBV6-5

cdr3_aa: CASSLVGGDEQYF
cdr3_nt: TGCGCCAGCAGCTTGGTTGGCGGGGACGAGCAGTACTTC
d_call: -
clone_size: -
j_call: TRBJ2-7
v_call: TRBV5-1

cdr3_aa: CASSLWDVGGSGNTIYF
cdr3_nt: TGTGCCAGCAGTTTATGGGACGTGGGGGGCTCTGGAAACACCATATATTTT
d_call: -
clone_size: -
j_call: TRBJ1-3
v_call: TRBV28

cdr3_aa: CASSLGDQGAGETQYF
cdr3_nt: TGTGCCAGCAGCTTAGGAGACCAGGGGGCAGGGGAGACCCAGTACTTC
d_call: TRBD1
clone_size: -
j_call: TRBJ2-5
v_call: TRBV7-9

cdr3_aa: CASSEVGRAYEQYF
cdr3_nt: TGTGCCAGCAGTGAAGTAGGCAGGGCTTACGAGCAGTACTTC
d_call: -
clone_size: -
j_call: TRBJ2-7
v_call: TRBV6-1

cdr3_aa: CASSSTGPGNTIYF
cdr3_nt: TGTGCCAGCAGTTCGACAGGGCCCGGAAACACCATATATTTT
d_call: TRBD1
clone_size: -
j_call: TRBJ1-3
v_call: TRBV27